This entry lists 10 T cell receptor beta chains sequenced from one sample in a study of shared clonotypes between healthy human individuals. Repertoires were generated with immunoSEQ multiplex PCR, while TCRdb's copy carries only in-frame clones and drops some. The sample includes around 1,000,000 clones, 70% to 80% seen only once; the top ten take 0.89%. Sequencing input: memory CD4+ T cells from PBMCs. Subset indicated: CD45RA-negative fraction. All receptors come from a young man in good health. Some clones in this sample may be carry-over from other donors' samples.

V is TRBV10-1 and J is TRBJ2-7; D gene uncertain. Germline V gene lookup returns CDR1 WNHNN and CDR2 SYGVQD (reference sequence). The length of the CDR3 is 12 residues. Trimming removed 8 bases from V and 5 bases from J, with 13 bases in between. CDR3 coding DNA: TGCGCCAGCCCCCCTAAGTTCAACGAGCAGTACTTC. This gives the protein CASPPKFNEQYF.

V and J are TRBV7-8 and TRBJ2-7, with a tentative D call TRBD2 (5 bases). V lost 4 bases, J lost 2 bases, and 18 bases lay in between. CDR1 SGHVS and CDR2 FQNEAQ come from the germline V gene. The CDR3 covers 16 residues. The CDR3 reads CASSSRIAPTTYEQYF. The CDR3 DNA reads TGTGCCAGCAGCTCGAGAATAGCGCCGACAACCTACGAGCAGTACTTC.

The genes are TRBV12-2 and TRBJ1-2; the listed D gene, TRBD1, was not tested against the DNA. TRBV12-2 is an annotated pseudogene. This CDR3 is 14 amino acids long. This CDR3 reads CASRSITGAEGYTF. In DNA, the CDR3 is TGTGCAAGTCGCTCAATAACAGGGGCTGAAGGCTACACCTTC.

The V gene is TRBV9, the J gene TRBJ2-5, with D perhaps matching TRBD2 (6 bases). CDR1 is SGDLS, CDR2 YYNGEE, per germline. Trimming left V 0 bases short and J 5 bases short, with 11 bases between. CDR3 length: 14 residues. The CDR3 region has the DNA TGTGCCAGCAGCGTAGCCAGGGCGGGGGAGACCCAGTACTTC. This encodes CASSVARAGETQYF.

This clone has a handful of counts. The rearrangement links TRBV5-1 to TRBJ2-2; D unresolved. The CDR3 contains 13 residues. The V end was cut by 0 bases, the J end by 6 bases, with 6 bases between. CDR1 and CDR2 (germline): SGHRS, YFSETQ. The CDR3 loop is CASSLADSGELFF. The CDR3 nucleotides read TGCGCCAGCAGCTTGGCCGATTCCGGGGAGCTGTTTTTT.

The V gene is TRBV7-2, the J gene TRBJ2-7, with 7 bases identical to TRBD2. Germline CDR1 and CDR2: SGHTA and FQGNSA. The V and J ends lost 5 bases and 5 bases, in that order; junction bases with no gene match: 12. The CDR3 has 15 residues. The CDR3 region has the DNA TGTGCCAGCAGCCCAGGAGGGGCGGGAGCCCACGAGCAGTACTTC. Its protein is CASSPGGAGAHEQYF.

This chain connects TRBV7-3 to TRBJ2-5; D possibly corresponds to TRBD2 (6 bases). The V end lost 4 bases, the J end lost 1 base, and 13 bases lay between the germline ends. CDR1 and CDR2 from the germline V gene are SGHTA and FQGTGA. The CDR3 extends over 15 amino acids. In DNA form, the CDR3 reads TGTGCCAGCAGCTACCGTCGCGGGGTCCAAGAGACCCAGTACTTC. Its translation: CASSYRRGVQETQYF.

The chain recombines TRBV4-1 with TRBJ2-1; D call uncertain. V was pared by 4 bases and J by 9 bases, with 16 bases between. Germline V lookup: CDR1 MGHRA, CDR2 YSYEKL. The CDR3 has 14 residues. CDR3 loop: CASSPLDRGSEQFF. The CDR3 DNA sequence: TGCGCCAGCAGCCCCCTCGATAGAGGCAGTGAGCAGTTCTTC.

In regard to this clone: The junction differs from germline at one of its ends, possibly a read error. The chain combines TRBV9 with TRBJ2-3; 12 bases are a match to TRBD2. The CDR3 has 19 amino acids. Germline CDR1 reads SGDLS; CDR2 reads YYNGEE. This CDR3 reads CASGVDPSGRAGSTDTQYF. The CDR3 region has the DNA TGTGCCAGCGGCGTAGACCCTAGCGGGAGGGCTGGCAGCACAGATACGCAGTATTTT. The whole variable domain, filled in from reference TRBV9 and TRBJ2-3, reads DSGVTQTPKHLITATGQRVTLRCSPRSGDLSVYWYQQSLDQGLQFLIQYYNGEERAKGNILERFSAQQFPDLHSELNLSSLELGDSALYFCASGVDPSGRAGSTDTQYFGPGTRLTVL.

This clone was seen more than once but under ten times. The rearrangement joins TRBV5-1 to TRBJ2-7, with TRBD2 as a possible D gene (6 bases). The CDR3 is 17 residues long. V was shortened by 0 bases and J by 5 bases, with 21 bases between the two germline ends. Germline lookup yields CDR1 SGHRS and CDR2 YFSETQ. The CDR3 nucleotides read TGCGCCAGCAGCTTGGCCGGCGCGGGGCGCACCTTCCACGAGCAGTACTTC. Residues: CASSLAGAGRTFHEQYF.